This TCR beta chain was sequenced for a study of cytomegalovirus exposure and HLA in healthy donors. Primers for the PCR totalled 60 Vbeta and 13 Jbeta. Libraries were prepared by immunoSEQ multiplex PCR; TCRdb keeps only in-frame clonotypes and omits some of them. Of some 130,000 clones in the sample, around 75% were seen once. Trimming cost V 11 bases and J 3 bases, with 16 bases left between them. The CDR3 covers 13 residues. CDR1 is SNHLY and CDR2 is FYNNEI in the germline V gene. Sequenced: PBMCs. The chain links TRBV2 to TRBJ1-1; the D gene is possibly TRBD1 (5 bases). This TCR was sampled from a man younger than 40 in good health and CMV-seronegative. The CDR3 DNA reads TGTGCCGGCACTGGGGCGGGGTACACTGAAGCTTTCTTT. It is translated as CAGTGAGYTEAFF.